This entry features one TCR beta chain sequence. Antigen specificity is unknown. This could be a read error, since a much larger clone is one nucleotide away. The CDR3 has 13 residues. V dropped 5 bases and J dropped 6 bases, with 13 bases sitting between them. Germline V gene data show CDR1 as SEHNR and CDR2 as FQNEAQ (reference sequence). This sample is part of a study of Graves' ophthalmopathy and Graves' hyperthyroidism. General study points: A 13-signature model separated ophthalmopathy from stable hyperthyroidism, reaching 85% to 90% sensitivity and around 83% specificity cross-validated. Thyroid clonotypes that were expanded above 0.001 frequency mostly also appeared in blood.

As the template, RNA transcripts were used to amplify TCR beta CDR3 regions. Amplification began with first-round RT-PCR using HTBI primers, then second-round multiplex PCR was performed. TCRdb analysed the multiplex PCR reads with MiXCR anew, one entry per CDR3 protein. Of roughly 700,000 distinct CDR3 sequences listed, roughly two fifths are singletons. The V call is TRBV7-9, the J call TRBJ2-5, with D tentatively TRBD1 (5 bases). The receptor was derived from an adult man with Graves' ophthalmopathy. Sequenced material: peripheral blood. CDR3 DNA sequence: TGTGCCAGCAGCCTCCGGCAGGGCCAGACCCAGTACTTC. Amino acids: CASSLRQGQTQYF. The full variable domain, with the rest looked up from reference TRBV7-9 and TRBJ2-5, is DTGVSQNPRHKITKRGQNVTFRCDPISEHNRLYWYRQTLGQGPEFLTYFQNEAQLEKSRLLSDRFSAERPKGSFSTLEIQRTEQGDSAMYLCASSLRQGQTQYFGPGTRLLVL.